Each of the 20 T cell receptor beta chains below was sequenced from the same sample in a study of blood T cells in healthy people across ages. A second PCR, run for roughly 7 to 11 cycles, used a sample-barcoded 5' primer plus a J-beta primer mix. TCRdb fed the 5' RACE reads into MiXCR, producing one record per CDR3 protein. The table records nearly 800,000 distinct CDR3 sequences, around a quarter of them present only once. These sequences were also reported in another study, on T cells of mothers and their children.

Material: blood. The receptors come from a boy aged 5-17 years in good health.

This clonotype was observed a handful of times. This chain connects TRBV14 to TRBJ2-5, with 7 nucleotides matching TRBD2. This CDR3 region has 16 residues. The germline V gene has CDR1 SGHDN and CDR2 FVKESK. Trimming removed 0 bases from V and 4 bases from J; junction bases left unmatched: 8. The CDR3 loop is CASSQDPAGIGETQYF. The CDR3 nucleotides are TGTGCCAGCAGCCAAGATCCAGCGGGGATTGGAGAGACCCAGTACTTC.

In regard to this clonotype: The germline gene is not matched at one end of the junction; a read error may be the cause. The chain combines TRBV7-9 with TRBJ2-5; TRBD1 or TRBD2 may be the D gene (6 bases each). Germline CDR1 and CDR2: SEHNR and FQNEAQ (reference sequence). There are 12 residues in the CDR3. The CDR3 region has the DNA TGTGCCAGCAGCGGGGGGCCAGAGACTCAGTACTTC. Translation: CASSGGPETQYF.

This clonotype has a single count. V is TRBV9 and J is TRBJ2-7; D call uncertain. There are 14 residues in the CDR3. The germline CDR1 and CDR2 sequences are SGDLS and YYNGEE. Trimming cost V 0 bases and J 0 bases, with 7 bases left between them. CDR3 amino acids: CASSVDPFSYEQYF. CDR3 sequence (DNA): TGTGCCAGCAGCGTAGACCCTTTCTCCTACGAGCAGTACTTC.

This clonotype has at least ten counts. The chain uses TRBV18 and TRBJ2-5; unclear D gene. The assigned J gene may be wrong: the sequence end matches TRBJ2-7 better. The CDR3 covers 14 residues. Germline V CDR1 and CDR2: KGHSH, LQKENI. This CDR3 is CASSPADTFYEQYF. DNA for the CDR3: TGTGCCAGCTCACCAGCGGATACCTTCTACGAGCAGTACTTC.

This clonotype appeared a few times. The chain couples TRBV4-1 to TRBJ1-3, with D unresolved. This CDR3 has 17 residues. The V gene lost 3 bases and the J gene lost 0 bases, with 15 bases spanning the gap. Germline CDR1 is MGHRA and CDR2 is YSYEKL. Written as DNA, the CDR3 is TGCGCCAGCAGCCACGGAGCGGCCAGAAACTCTGGAAACACCATATATTTT. This encodes CASSHGAARNSGNTIYF.

The chain combines TRBV12-3 or TRBV12-4 with TRBJ2-5, with D perhaps being TRBD1 or TRBD2 (5 bases each). The assigned J gene may be wrong: the sequence end matches TRBJ2-1 better. The CDR3 length is 14 residues. CDR3 DNA sequence: TGTGCCAGCAGTTCATCAGGGACGGGGACGGGGCAGTTCTTC. Protein sequence: CASSSSGTGTGQFF.

This sequence joins TRBV29-1 and TRBJ1-1; a possible D gene is TRBD1 (6 bases). Germline lookup yields CDR1 SQVTM and CDR2 ANQGSEA. The CDR3 runs 14 residues. Trimming shortened V by 5 bases and J by 5 bases, and 18 bases separated the two germline ends. CDR3 DNA sequence: TGCAGCGTTCTGGGCGACAGGCAGGGGACTGAAGCTTTCTTT. Translating it yields CSVLGDRQGTEAFF.

This clonotype was counted only a few times. The chain recombines TRBV4-3 with TRBJ2-3, with 9 bases fitting TRBD2. V dropped 0 bases and J dropped 2; count of bases not matched to a gene: 6. The CDR3 covers 17 residues. Germline CDR1 is LGHNA and CDR2 is YSLEER. The DNA of the CDR3 is TGCGCCAGCAGCCAAGAGGGCGGGGGGGCCGACACAGATACGCAGTATTTT. The encoded protein is CASSQEGGGADTDTQYF.

This sequence joins TRBV29-1 and TRBJ2-3; 9 nucleotides line up with TRBD2. The ends lost 6 bases at V and 2 bases at J; junction bases unmatched: 12. Germline CDR1 reads SQVTM; CDR2 reads ANQGSEA. The CDR3 runs 16 residues. This CDR3 is CSVKTSIAGATDTQYF. In nucleotides, the CDR3 is TGCAGCGTGAAGACCTCAATAGCGGGGGCCACAGATACGCAGTATTTT.

This clonotype was seen repeatedly, ten times or more. V usage is TRBV7-2 and J usage is TRBJ2-7, with TRBD2 identical over 12 bases. The CDR3 is made up of 15 amino acids. The germline gives CDR1 SGHTA, CDR2 FQGNSA. V was clipped by 5 bases and J by 3 bases; unmatched bases: 5. The CDR3 DNA follows: TGTGCCAGCAGCCTAACTAGCGGGGGGTACTACGAGCAGTACTTC. Translation: CASSLTSGGYYEQYF. The variable domain in full, completed from reference TRBV7-2 and TRBJ2-7, reads GAGVSQSPSNKVTEKGKDVELRCDPISGHTALYWYRQSLGQGLEFLIYFQGNSAPDKSGLPSDRFSAERTGGSVSTLTIQRTQQEDSAVYLCASSLTSGGYYEQYFGPGTRLTVT.

In this sample, this clonotype turned up a few times. This chain links TRBV6-5 with TRBJ2-1; 9 positions match TRBD2. J gave up 1 base and V 5 bases, and 6 bases lay outside the gene matches. The CDR3 runs to 16 residues. The germline CDR1 and CDR2 sequences are MNHEY and SVGAGI. The CDR3 loop is CASSREAGGSYNEQFF. The CDR3 DNA sequence: TGTGCCAGCAGTCGCGAAGCGGGGGGTTCCTACAATGAGCAGTTCTTC.

In this sample, this clonotype turned up a few times. The rearrangement joins TRBV2 to TRBJ2-5; 10 bases align to TRBD1. V lost 5 bases and J lost 5; bases outside the gene matches: 11. Germline-derived CDR1 and CDR2 are SNHLY and FYNNEI. The CDR3 contains 16 residues. CDR3 region: CASSYDRDRGSETQYF. The CDR3 DNA reads TGTGCCAGCAGTTATGACCGGGACAGGGGTTCGGAGACCCAGTACTTC.

This clonotype showed up just a few times. This rearrangement joins TRBV20-1 to TRBJ2-1, with 8 bases identical to TRBD2. The J call may not be correct, given that the DNA end is closer to TRBJ2-7. The germline V gene has CDR1 DFQATT and CDR2 SNEGSKA (reference sequence). The CDR3 sequence is 14 residues long. The CDR3 DNA reads as TGCAGTGCTAGAGTAGGGACTAGGGTCCACGAGCAGTACTTC. This translates into CSARVGTRVHEQYF.

In this sample, this clonotype turned up a few times. The V and J genes are TRBV18 and TRBJ2-7; 9 nucleotides agree with TRBD2. From germline, CDR1 is KGHSH and CDR2 LQKENI. CDR3 size: 14 residues. With 3 bases clipped from V and 2 bases from J, the junction kept 2 bases outside the gene matches. The CDR3 region has the DNA TGTGCCAGCTCACCGGGACTAGCAACCTACGAGCAGTACTTC. Translated: CASSPGLATYEQYF.

The chain has TRBV12-3 or TRBV12-4 and TRBJ2-3, with TRBD2 identical over 11 bases. V lost 6 bases and J lost 3; bases outside the gene matches: 5. The CDR3 is 15 residues long. CDR3 DNA: TGTGCCAGCAGAAGGGGACTAGCGGAAACAGATACGCAGTATTTT. This translates into CASRRGLAETDTQYF.

This clonotype was seen more than once but under ten times. The genes are TRBV27 and TRBJ1-6; D remains ambiguous. The CDR3 totals 13 residues. Trimming left V 6 bases short and J 7 bases short, with 10 bases between. Germline V gene lookup returns CDR1 MNHEY and CDR2 SMNVEV (reference sequence). The CDR3: CASSRAGNSPLHF. The CDR3 DNA reads TGTGCCAGCAGCCGGGCAGGCAATTCACCCCTCCACTTT.

The rearrangement joins TRBV28 to TRBJ2-3, with D perhaps matching TRBD1 (5 bases). Trimming shortened V by 6 bases and J by 4 bases, and 26 bases separated the two germline ends. There are 18 residues in the CDR3. Looked up from germline, CDR1 is MDHEN and CDR2 is SYDVKM. The CDR3 sequence is CASSNDSQTFLGSDTQYF. The DNA for the CDR3 is TGTGCCAGCAGCAATGACAGCCAAACATTCCTGGGGTCAGATACGCAGTATTTT.

V gene TRBV29-1 combines with J gene TRBJ1-2, with 7 bases fitting TRBD1. V shed 2 bases, J shed 1 base, and the junction held 16 bases outside the gene matches. The CDR3 runs to 18 residues. Germline CDR1 SQVTM, CDR2 ANQGSEA. CDR3 coding DNA: TGCAGCGTTGAAAATGACGGACAGGCAGAGAGATTTAACTATGGCTACACCTTC. Amino acid sequence: CSVENDGQAERFNYGYTF.

CDR3 bases: TGTGCCAGCAGCCCGAGACAGACCGCCTACGAGCAGTACTTC. This sequence encodes CASSPRQTAYEQYF. The chain couples TRBV7-9 to TRBJ2-7; D may be TRBD1 (5 bases). Trimming removed 5 bases from V and 2 bases from J, with 13 bases in between. This CDR3 spans 14 amino acids. Looked up from germline, CDR1 is SEHNR and CDR2 is FQNEAQ (reference sequence).

With respect to this clonotype: A much larger clonotype is one base distant, so this may be a read error. The CDR3 region has the DNA TGTACCAGCAGCTCGCCGACTAGCGGGGTCAACCGCGATGAGCAGTTCTTC. This translates into CTSSSPTSGVNRDEQFF. The chain employs TRBV5-5 and TRBJ2-5, with 11 nucleotides matching TRBD2. The end of the DNA is better explained by TRBJ2-1, so the J call may be wrong. The CDR3 is 17 amino acids. Looked up from germline, CDR1 is SGHKS and CDR2 is YYEKEE (reference sequence).